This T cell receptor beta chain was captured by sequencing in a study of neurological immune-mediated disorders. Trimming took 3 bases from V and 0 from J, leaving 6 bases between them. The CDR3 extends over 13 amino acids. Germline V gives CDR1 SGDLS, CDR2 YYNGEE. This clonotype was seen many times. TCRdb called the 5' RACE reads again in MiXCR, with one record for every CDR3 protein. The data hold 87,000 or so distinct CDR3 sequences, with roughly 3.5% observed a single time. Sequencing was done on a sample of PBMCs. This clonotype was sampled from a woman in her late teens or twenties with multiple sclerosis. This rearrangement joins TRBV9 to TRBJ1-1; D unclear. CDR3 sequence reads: CASSALVNTEAFF. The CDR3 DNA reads TGTGCCAGCAGCGCGCTAGTGAACACTGAAGCTTTCTTT.